This entry concerns a single TCR beta chain. Its antigen remains unknown. This entry belongs to a study of T cells in Graves' hyperthyroidism and ophthalmopathy. With a duration under 2 months, the hyperthyroidism was newly diagnosed in patients aged 18 to 65. TCR beta CDR3 sequences were amplified from RNA transcripts. The study used the HTBI primer set for a first-round RT-PCR of the TCR CDR3. A single record per CDR3 protein comes from TCRdb applying MiXCR to the multiplex PCR reads. Among about 700,000 distinct CDR3 sequences listed, 12% to 15% were seen once. Whole-study results and caveats: Blood samples included most of the expanded thyroid clonotypes exceeding 0.001.

The clonotype originates from a woman younger than 30 with Graves' hyperthyroidism. The sequenced sample consisted of blood.

The CDR3 protein is CASSLPTRGDEQFF. In DNA, the CDR3 is TGTGCCAGCAGCCTCCCTACCAGAGGCGATGAGCAGTTCTTC. The genes are TRBV7-8 and TRBJ2-1; no clear D. The V end lost 5 bases, the J end lost 8 bases, and 16 bases lay between the germline ends. The CDR3 extends over 14 amino acids. The germline V gene has CDR1 SGHVS and CDR2 FQNEAQ.